The T cell receptor beta chain under discussion was sequenced for a study of cytomegalovirus exposure and HLA in healthy donors. The germline gives CDR1 SGHRS, CDR2 YFSETQ. The length of the CDR3 is 17 residues. With 0 bases clipped from V and 0 bases from J, the junction kept 3 bases outside the gene matches. The PCR made use of 60 Vbeta and 13 Jbeta primers. TCRdb keeps only in-frame clones here, not all; method: immunoSEQ multiplex PCR. In the table there are under 90,000 clones, 75% of which are singletons. The clonotype comes from a woman between 35 and 50 years old in good health and CMV-seronegative. The specimen was PBMCs. The rearrangement uses TRBV5-1 and TRBJ2-2; 9 positions agree with TRBD1. The CDR3 DNA reads TGCGCCAGCAGCTTGGGACAGGGGGTAACGAACACCGGGGAGCTGTTTTTT. Amino acid sequence: CASSLGQGVTNTGELFF.